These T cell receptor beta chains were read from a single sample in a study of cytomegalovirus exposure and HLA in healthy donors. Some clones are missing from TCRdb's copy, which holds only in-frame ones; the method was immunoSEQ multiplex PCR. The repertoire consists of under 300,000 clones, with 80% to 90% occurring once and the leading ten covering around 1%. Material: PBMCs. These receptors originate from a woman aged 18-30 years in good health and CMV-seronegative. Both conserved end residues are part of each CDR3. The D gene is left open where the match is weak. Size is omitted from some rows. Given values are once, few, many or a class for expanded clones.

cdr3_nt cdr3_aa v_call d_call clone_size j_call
TGTGCCAGTAGTATAGTTGGGCTAGCGGGAGTGGTCGGGGAGCTGTTTTTT CASSIVGLAGVVGELFF TRBV19 TRBD2 NA TRBJ2-2
TGCAGCGTTTTTGGAGGCCGTAAAGGGGAGACCCAGTACTTC CSVFGGRKGETQYF TRBV29-1 NA NA TRBJ2-5
TGCGCCAGCAGCTTGGAGGGACTTAGCAATCAGCCCCAGCATTTT CASSLEGLSNQPQHF TRBV5-1 NA once TRBJ1-5
TGTGCCAGTAGTGCCCCGGGACAGTCTATCTACGAGCAGTACTTC CASSAPGQSIYEQYF TRBV19 TRBD1 NA TRBJ2-7
TGTGCCAGCAGTGAAGTAAGGGGCCGCTGGGCCAACGTCCTGACTTTC CASSEVRGRWANVLTF TRBV25-1 NA NA TRBJ2-6
TGCAGCGTAGGGACAGGGAACGGGGAGACCCAGTACTTC CSVGTGNGETQYF TRBV29-1 TRBD1 NA TRBJ2-5
TGCGCCAGCAGCCAAGGAGGGTCAGCGGGGTTCAGGGAGACCCAGTACTTC CASSQGGSAGFRETQYF TRBV4-3 TRBD2 NA TRBJ2-5
TGTGCCAGCAGTTTGTCGAGGGAGCAGTACTTC CASSLSREQYF TRBV28 NA NA TRBJ2-7
TGTGCCAGCAGATTCCGTCAGGGATCCTACGAGCAGTACTTC CASRFRQGSYEQYF TRBV11-2 NA NA TRBJ2-7
TGTGCCAGCAGGTTAGCGGGGGATCCTAGCACAGATACGCAGTATTTT CASRLAGDPSTDTQYF TRBV28 TRBD2 NA TRBJ2-3
TGTGCCAGCCCCCCGACGAGCGGGAGAATCAATGAGCAGTTCTTC CASPPTSGRINEQFF TRBV18 TRBD2 NA TRBJ2-1
TGTGCCAGCAGTTTAGGGGGACAGGGCTTCTACAATGAGCAGTTCTTC CASSLGGQGFYNEQFF TRBV28 TRBD1 NA TRBJ2-1
TGCGCCAGCAGCTTAGTGAGCGGGAGTCAGAACGGGGAGCTGTTTTTT CASSLVSGSQNGELFF TRBV5-1 TRBD2 NA TRBJ2-2
TGTGCCAGCAGCCAGGGGACGGACGGGGGCTACACCTTC CASSQGTDGGYTF TRBV7-3 NA few TRBJ1-2
TGTGCCAGCTCACCACAGGGGAATAGCAATCAGCCCCAGCATTTT CASSPQGNSNQPQHF TRBV18 NA NA TRBJ1-5
TGTGCCAGCTCACCCTCCGCAGGGGGTAGGCAGCCCCAGCATTTT CASSPSAGGRQPQHF TRBV18 TRBD1 NA TRBJ1-5
TGTGCCAGCAGTTTGGGAGGTAGCAATCAGCCCCAGCATTTT CASSLGGSNQPQHF TRBV27 NA NA TRBJ1-5
TGCAGCGTTGAAGAAGGGACAGAAGCCACAGATACGCAGTATTTT CSVEEGTEATDTQYF TRBV29-1 TRBD1 NA TRBJ2-3
TGTGCCAGCAGTTTACGGCAGGGTATGCAGCCCCAGCATTTT CASSLRQGMQPQHF TRBV28 NA many TRBJ1-5
TGCGCCAGCAGCCGGACAGCTGGCGGCTCTGGGGCCAACGTCCTGACTTTC CASSRTAGGSGANVLTF TRBV5-1 NA NA TRBJ2-6
TGTGCCAGCAGTCCTCAGGGAGAAGCTTTCTTT CASSPQGEAFF TRBV5-8 NA NA TRBJ1-1
TGTGCCAGCAGCGGGGTAGGTCAGGGGGCGAGGGAGCAGTACTTC CASSGVGQGAREQYF TRBV6-6 TRBD1 NA TRBJ2-7
TGTGCCTGGAGTGTAACGGGACAGGGGGAAAGCACTGAAGCTTTCTTT CAWSVTGQGESTEAFF TRBV30 TRBD1 NA TRBJ1-1
TGTGCCAGTACCCTGGACAGGGGTAACTATGGCTACACCTTC CASTLDRGNYGYTF TRBV19 TRBD1 NA TRBJ1-2
TGTGCCAGCAGTTACCCTGGGACAGGCCTTCTTGGGCAAGAGACCCAGTACTTC CASSYPGTGLLGQETQYF TRBV28 TRBD1 NA TRBJ2-5
TGTGCCAGCAGTGAACCCTCGGGGACAGCCCTTAGGGTTGGGCAGTACTTC CASSEPSGTALRVGQYF TRBV2 TRBD1 NA TRBJ2-7
TGTGCCAGTAGTATGTCACAGGGGGTAGGGCAGCCCCAGCATTTT CASSMSQGVGQPQHF TRBV19 TRBD1 NA TRBJ1-5
TGTGCCAGCAGCTTAATGGTCGGGGGACTCTACGAGCAGTACTTC CASSLMVGGLYEQYF TRBV7-3 NA NA TRBJ2-7
TGTGCCAGCAGTGAAAATGGACAGGGGGCGCGAGGCTACACCTTC CASSENGQGARGYTF TRBV6-1 TRBD1 NA TRBJ1-2
TGTGCCAGCAGTACTTACGACAGGGTAACATCAGATACGCAGTATTTT CASSTYDRVTSDTQYF TRBV2 TRBD1 NA TRBJ2-3
TGTGCCAGCACCAGGGAAAGACAGGGACGAGGTGGCTACACCTTC CASTRERQGRGGYTF TRBV6-5 TRBD1 NA TRBJ1-2
TGTGCCAGCAGCCAAGCATCAGTATACAATGAGCAGTTCTTC CASSQASVYNEQFF TRBV14 NA NA TRBJ2-1
TGTGCCAGCAGTTACGAGGGACAGATAAACTATGGCTACACCTTC CASSYEGQINYGYTF TRBV6-5 TRBD1 NA TRBJ1-2
TGCAGCGTTGATTGGGAGATTAGCGGGAGCCATGAGCAGTTCTTC CSVDWEISGSHEQFF TRBV29-1 TRBD2 NA TRBJ2-1
TGTGCCAGCAGCCCGCGGACAGTTTCCTACAATGAGCAGTTCTTC CASSPRTVSYNEQFF TRBV7-2 NA NA TRBJ2-1
TGCAGCGTGAGCGGGACAGGGAAAGAGAACGGCTACACCTTC CSVSGTGKENGYTF TRBV29-1 TRBD1 NA TRBJ1-2
TGTGCCAGCAATTACCCGAGCTCTGGAAACACCATATATTTT CASNYPSSGNTIYF TRBV6-6 NA NA TRBJ1-3
TGTGCCAGCTCACCACCGGGAACACTAGCGGGGAGTTTCCACGAGCAGTACTTC CASSPPGTLAGSFHEQYF TRBV18 TRBD2 NA TRBJ2-7
TGTGCCAGCAGCTCCGACAGGGGCCGCGAGCAGTACTTC CASSSDRGREQYF TRBV7-3 TRBD1 NA TRBJ2-7
TGTGCCATCATGGCGGTAGGGGGCAATGGCTACACCTTC CAIMAVGGNGYTF TRBV10-3 TRBD1 once TRBJ1-2
TGTGCCAGCAGCTTGGCCTTTAGGGGCGCGGGCTACACCTTC CASSLAFRGAGYTF TRBV5-4 NA once TRBJ1-2
TGTGCCAGCAGTTCCTTCAGCGGGGGGCACTATGGCTACACCTTC CASSSFSGGHYGYTF TRBV6-5 NA NA TRBJ1-2
TGTGCCAGCAGGCCCGGGACAGGGACTCTGAACGAGCAGTACTTC CASRPGTGTLNEQYF TRBV6-5 TRBD1 once TRBJ2-7
TGTGCCAGCAGTTTGGGGGGGTGGACTGAAGCTTTCTTT CASSLGGWTEAFF TRBV28 NA NA TRBJ1-1
TGTGCCAGCAGTCAGGGGGGAAACTCCTACAATGAGCAGTTCTTC CASSQGGNSYNEQFF TRBV6-5 NA NA TRBJ2-1
TGCGCCAGCAGCCTACCCCCCCCTAGACGCTTCCCGAGTTTCTATGGCTACACCTTC CASSLPPPRRFPSFYGYTF TRBV4-1 NA NA TRBJ1-2
TGTGCCAGCAGCTTACCCAACAGGGGGACCACTGAAGCTTTCTTT CASSLPNRGTTEAFF TRBV5-4 TRBD1 NA TRBJ1-1
TGTGCCAGCAGCTTCCCGGGACAGGGGGCGGGTGAGCAGTACTTC CASSFPGQGAGEQYF TRBV11-2 TRBD1 few TRBJ2-7
TGTGCCAGTAGTACGGACAGGGCCTACGGCTACACCTTC CASSTDRAYGYTF TRBV19 TRBD1 NA TRBJ1-2
TGTGCCAGCAGTTTCCCGAGGCATGAGCAGTTCTTC CASSFPRHEQFF TRBV9 NA NA TRBJ2-1
TGTGCCAGCAGTTCGGCAACAGGGGTGAATGGCTACACCTTC CASSSATGVNGYTF TRBV28 TRBD1 NA TRBJ1-2
TGTGCCAGCAAGGGCCTAGCGGGAGGGTCGGACGGGGAGCTGTTTTTT CASKGLAGGSDGELFF TRBV5-6 TRBD2 NA TRBJ2-2
TGTGCCACCGGACTTGGCCTTCCGATCTATGGCTACACCTTC CATGLGLPIYGYTF TRBV27 NA NA TRBJ1-2
TGTGCCATCAGTGATTACAGACAAGAGACCCAGTACTTC CAISDYRQETQYF TRBV10-3 NA NA TRBJ2-5
TGTGCCAGCAGCCCGCGGGGGCTCCACGAGCAGTACTTC CASSPRGLHEQYF TRBV9 NA NA TRBJ2-7
TGTGCCAGCAGCTCAGAGGAGGGGGCCATGAACACTGAAGCTTTCTTT CASSSEEGAMNTEAFF TRBV9 TRBD1 NA TRBJ1-1
TGTGCCTGGAGTCGGACAGGGCGGACATCCTACACCTTC CAWSRTGRTSYTF TRBV30 TRBD1 NA TRBJ1-2
TGTGCCAGCAGCCCTTCCCCCAGGGGCAACTATGGCTACACCTTC CASSPSPRGNYGYTF TRBV14 NA NA TRBJ1-2